This T cell receptor (beta chain) came from a study of blood T cell repertoires in COVID-19 (TCRdb year 2020). For the study in its entirety: Samples from collaborators originated in the United States, Italy and Spain and spanned both the acute and convalescent phases of COVID-19. The prospective study material was composed of cDNA or gDNA derived from T cells, B-cell-depleted T cells, or PBMCs. The dataset comprised deeply sampled blood TCRbeta repertoires from subjects exposed to, actively infected with, or recovered from COVID-19. The repertoires were released in a freely available public database meant as a resource for research on the immune response to SARS-CoV-2. Samples were obtained from the ongoing ImmuneRACE study (first 160 participants) and from 1,200 or so subjects provided by 6 global collaborators. A de-identified subject ID, COVID-19 status, age in years and sex were almost always included in the sample metadata. Where HLA class I and class II types were available, the types were taken from metadata supplied by the sample provider, not from assay-based typing. Broader findings and caveats from the paper: How much clinical and demographic metadata was included differed by source and by participant, and the metadata was provided uncurated.

Of note for this clone: Its specific antigen is unknown. Per-nucleotide qualities are absent, and no much larger clonotype sits a single base away.

Enrolling through a virtual design, the prospective study's participants ranged in age from roughly 18 to 90 years and lived across roughly 23 United States geographic areas. In the prospective study, participants were assigned to cohorts based on the clinical history participants reported in a screening survey and a study questionnaire. ImmuneRACE Cohort 3 recovered participants were defined by two consecutive negative NP/OP PCR tests, healthcare professional clearance, or symptom resolution. Mobile phlebotomists in the prospective study collected whole blood, serum and a nasopharyngeal or oropharyngeal swab from every participant. Prospective study participants could optionally give additional blood draws and questionnaires over a roughly 2-month period. Prospective study blood samples were shipped either frozen or at room temperature before DNA extraction. TCRbeta CDR3 regions were amplified from genomic DNA using the immunoSEQ Assay, a bias-controlled multiplex PCR. As for the authors' bioinformatics: Nucleated cell counts per sample were estimated from amplification of reference gene primers within the assay. Sequence reads were collapsed and filtered to measure the absolute abundance of every unique TCRbeta CDR3 rearrangement. For each sample, productive Simpson clonality was calculated as the square root of Simpson's diversity index across productive rearrangements. This is the immuneACCESS table as TCRdb keeps it, with only in-frame sequences that have V and J called. A part of the clones is gone; compared with another copy, unresolved V genes explain less than half, and the rest is unexplained. V and J calls and clone size are those listed in that table; D and trimming were worked out from the DNA. The sample has 190,000 or so clones on record, roughly 88% of them singletons. The ten largest clones represent more than 7.5% of the sample.

Sequences LNHDA (CDR1) and SQIVND (CDR2) are obtained from the germline V gene (reference sequence). From V the trimming removes 7 bases and from J it removes 0 bases, while the gene matches leave 8 bases of the junction unaccounted for. Including the terminal cysteine and phenylalanine, the CDR3 comprises 17 residues. The DNA shown is the 51-base CDR3, in frame from base 1. Source material: PBMCs or T cells enriched from blood (not recorded which). This receptor was taken from a woman in her 30s who had recovered from COVID-19. Recombination connected TRBV19 to TRBJ2-6, and 8 junction bases match TRBD1. The CDR3: CASKGQALYSGANVLTF. At the DNA level, the sequence is TGTGCCAGTAAGGGACAGGCGCTTTACTCTGGGGCCAACGTCCTGACTTTC.